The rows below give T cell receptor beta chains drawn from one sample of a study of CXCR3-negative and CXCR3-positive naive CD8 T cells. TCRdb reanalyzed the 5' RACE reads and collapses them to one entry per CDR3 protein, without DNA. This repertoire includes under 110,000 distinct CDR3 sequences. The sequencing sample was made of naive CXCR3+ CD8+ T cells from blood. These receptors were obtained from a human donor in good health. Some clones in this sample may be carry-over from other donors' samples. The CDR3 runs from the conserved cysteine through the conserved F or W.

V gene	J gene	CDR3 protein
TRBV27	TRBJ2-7	CASSPGLEQYF
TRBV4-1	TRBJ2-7	CASSQDSQGDEQYF
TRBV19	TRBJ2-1	CASSISASGRAIEQFF
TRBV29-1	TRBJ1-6	CSVTQGASNSPLHF
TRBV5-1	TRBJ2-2	CASSLAWDRAHTGELFF
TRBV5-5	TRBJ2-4	CASSPLRQGGDKNIQYF
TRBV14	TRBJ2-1	CASSKGLAGFNEQFF
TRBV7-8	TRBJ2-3	CASSYYPGITSTDTQYF
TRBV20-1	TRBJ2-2	CSARSGGADTGELFF
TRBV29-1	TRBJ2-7	CSVEWAGRYEQYF
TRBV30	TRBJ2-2	CAWSVGPNTGELFF
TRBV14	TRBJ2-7	CASSEGQGTYEQYF
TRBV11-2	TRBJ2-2	CASSPHSLNTGELFF
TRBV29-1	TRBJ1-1	CSGWGDSVRNTEAFF
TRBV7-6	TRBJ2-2	CASSSPDLNTGELFF
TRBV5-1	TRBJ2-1	CASSWRGQGVDEQFF
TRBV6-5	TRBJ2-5	CASSPRTEDMETQYF
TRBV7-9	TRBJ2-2	CASSLAGYPMELFF
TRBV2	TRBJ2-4	CASSEELRGDKNIQYF
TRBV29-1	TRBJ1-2	CSVDLGAALGGYTF